This T cell receptor (beta chain) came from a study of CD8+CD57+ T cells in acquired aplastic anemia (dated by TCRdb to 2016 to 2018). Broadly, across the study: A mean of around 3.3 ug of DNA, ranging from about 0.2 to 27.4 ug, was extracted from sorted CD4+ and CD8+ cells. CD8+CD57+ expansion was defined as a frequency above the mean frequency observed in healthy subjects.

Taken from the germline V gene, the CDR1 and CDR2 loops are ENHRY and SYGVKD. Including cysteine and phenylalanine, the CDR3 has 13 amino acids. Only CDR3 DNA remains: 39 bases, in frame from the first base. The germline ends are 8 bases apart after V is trimmed by 2 bases and J by 4 bases. The table lists this clonotype with many counts. What this receptor recognizes is not known. No qualities accompany the bases; no much larger clone lies one base away. What the research found in general, with its limitations: Fewer than 30 CD8+ CDR3 sequences were found in both patients and controls but appeared to be highly expressed in patients and within the immunodominant clones of the patients. CD8+ Simpson's diversity did not differ significantly between patients and healthy controls (P=0.060).

The patients picked for sequencing were ones in whom flow cytometry had shown an expansion of CD8+CD57+ cells. Every patient had a diagnosis of severe acquired aplastic anemia based on International Study of Aplastic Anemia and Agranulocytosis and Camitta criteria. At the time blood was sampled, none of the patients had received any therapy. The study deep-sequenced TCR repertoires of sorted CD4+ and CD8+ blood T cells from severe aplastic anemia patients and healthy subjects. In the USA, patient enrollment took place under clinicaltrials.gov protocols 00001620, 01623167, 00001397, 00071045, 00081523 and 00961064. Ficoll-Paque density gradient centrifugation was used to isolate peripheral blood mononuclear cells. Before DNA was extracted, CD4+ and CD8+ T cells were sorted using either FACS or magnetic beads. Genomic DNA served as template for TCR beta VDJ combination and CDR3 sequence profiling. An Illumina HiSeq 2000 was the platform used for TCR repertoire sequencing. Under the source paper's analysis protocol: TRBV/TRBJ rearrangement plots, CDR3 size and DJ length profiles, and Simpson's diversity index were used to evaluate the repertoires. The most abundant DNA sequence in the deep sequencing data was defined as the immunodominant clone. CDR3 amino acid sequences were checked for sharing across subjects and were also compared against the VDJdb database and published repertoires. TCRdb reran the public reads through fastp at Q25 and MiXCR, keeping productive beta chains. Every CDR3 protein is listed once, alongside the most common genes and DNA of its rows. The V and J calls, along with clone size, are taken from TCRdb and not from the paper's own processing. The sample table lists fewer than 250,000 distinct CDR3 sequences, about 44% of them with a count of one. The ten most abundant clones make up under 9% of the sample.

Sequences were obtained from sorted CD4+, CD8+, or CD8+CD57+ T cells (not recorded which) from PBMCs. This clonotype was sampled from a human donor with aplastic anemia. The chain joins TRBV10-3 to TRBJ1-1, with TRBD1 tentatively as D gene (5 bases match). CDR3 loop: CAISEGGATEAFF. The nucleotides read TGTGCCATCAGTGAGGGCGGGGCCACTGAAGCTTTCTTT.